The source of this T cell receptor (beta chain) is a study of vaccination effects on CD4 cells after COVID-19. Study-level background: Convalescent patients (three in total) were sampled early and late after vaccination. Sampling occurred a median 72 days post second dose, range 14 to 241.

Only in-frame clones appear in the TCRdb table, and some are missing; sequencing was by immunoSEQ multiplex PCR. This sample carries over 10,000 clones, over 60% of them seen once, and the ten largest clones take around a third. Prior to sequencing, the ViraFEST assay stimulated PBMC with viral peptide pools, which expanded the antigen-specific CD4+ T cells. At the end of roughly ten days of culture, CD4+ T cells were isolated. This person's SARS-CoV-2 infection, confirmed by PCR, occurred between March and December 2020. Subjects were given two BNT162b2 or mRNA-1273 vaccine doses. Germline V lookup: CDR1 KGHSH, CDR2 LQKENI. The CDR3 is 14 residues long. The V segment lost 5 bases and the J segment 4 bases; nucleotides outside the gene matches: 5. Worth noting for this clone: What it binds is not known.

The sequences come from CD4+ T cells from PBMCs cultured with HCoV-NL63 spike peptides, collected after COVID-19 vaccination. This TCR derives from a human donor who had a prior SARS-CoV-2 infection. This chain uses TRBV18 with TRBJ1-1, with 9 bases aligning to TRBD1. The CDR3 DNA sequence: TGTGCCAGCTCAATGGGACAGGGAGTCACTGAAGCTTTCTTT. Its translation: CASSMGQGVTEAFF.